Listed below are T cell receptor beta chains from one sample, sequenced in a study of T cell responses to AZD1222 COVID-19 vaccine. The table came from immunoSEQ multiplex PCR; TCRdb's copy has only in-frame clones and leaves some out. Of 75,000 to 100,000 clones listed, around 89% are singletons. The sequenced sample was peripheral blood, obtained on day 0 of AZD1222 vaccination. Source of these receptors: an adult in good health. Both conserved end residues are part of each CDR3. D genes are given only for firm matches. Where a row states a size, it is once, few, many or the class of an expanded clone; other rows omit it.

>TRBD2|TRBV28|TRBJ2-7|.|13
CASVRTSGYEQYF
TGTGCCAGCGTCCGTACTAGCGGATACGAGCAGTACTTC
>.|TRBV27|TRBJ2-7|once|14
CASSFTSGVYEQYF
TGTGCCAGCAGTTTTACTTCGGGAGTCTACGAGCAGTACTTC
>TRBD1|TRBV28|TRBJ2-3|.|16
CASSTPTGVYTDTQYF
TGTGCCAGCAGTACCCCGACAGGGGTTTACACAGATACGCAGTATTTT
>TRBD1|TRBV3-1/TRBV3-2|TRBJ2-3|.|14
CASSQDRGRNTQYF
TGTGCCAGCAGCCAAGACAGGGGGCGAAATACGCAGTATTTT
>TRBD2|TRBV6-5|TRBJ2-3|.|15
CASSPVLAGADTQYF
TGTGCCAGCAGTCCAGTACTAGCGGGAGCAGATACGCAGTATTTT
>TRBD2|TRBV5-4|TRBJ2-3|.|16
CASSLEGTSGTDTQYF
TGTGCCAGCAGCTTGGAAGGTACTAGCGGCACAGATACGCAGTATTTT
>TRBD2|TRBV7-9|TRBJ2-3|.|12
CATSGSTDTQYF
TGTGCCACTAGCGGGAGCACAGATACGCAGTATTTT
>.|TRBV24-1|TRBJ2-5|.|13
CATSDSSVKTQYF
TGTGCCACCAGTGATTCCAGCGTGAAGACCCAGTACTTC
>TRBD2|TRBV5-1|TRBJ2-3|.|16
CASSAGTSGRTYTQYF
TGCGCCAGCAGCGCCGGGACTAGCGGGAGGACATATACGCAGTATTTT
>TRBD1|TRBV10-3|TRBJ1-1|.|15
CATTLGAGGNTEAFF
TGTGCGACCACCTTGGGGGCAGGGGGGAACACTGAAGCTTTCTTT
>.|TRBV7-2|TRBJ2-7|.|16
CASSLDLGTRSYEQYF
TGTGCCAGCAGCTTAGATCTTGGAACCAGATCCTACGAGCAGTACTTC
>.|TRBV28|TRBJ2-7|.|14
CASSLLTGLYEQYF
TGTGCCAGCAGTTTATTAACAGGGTTATACGAGCAGTACTTC
>.|TRBV29-1|TRBJ1-3|.|13
CSIATVSGNTIYF
TGCAGCATCGCGACCGTCTCTGGAAACACCATATATTTT
>.|TRBV18|TRBJ2-6|.|18
CASSRGSTANSGANVLTF
TGTGCCAGCTCACGGGGATCGACAGCCAACTCTGGGGCCAACGTCCTGACTTTC
>TRBD1|TRBV19|TRBJ1-5|.|16
CASSIVGGQGNQPQHF
TGTGCCAGTAGTATAGTTGGGGGACAGGGGAATCAGCCCCAGCATTTT
>.|TRBV6-1|TRBJ2-7|few|14
CASSEEGTAHEQYF
TGTGCCAGCAGTGAAGAAGGCACAGCTCACGAGCAGTACTTC
>TRBD2|TRBV5-4|TRBJ2-3|.|14
CASGSSVGGDTQYF
TGTGCCAGCGGAAGTTCAGTGGGGGGGGATACGCAGTATTTT
>.|TRBV4-1|TRBJ2-2|.|16
CASSQMGGPSTGELFF
TGCGCCAGCAGCCAAATGGGGGGGCCATCCACCGGGGAGCTGTTTTTT
>TRBD2|TRBV29-1|TRBJ2-7|once|14
CSVETSGITYEQYF
TGCAGCGTTGAAACTAGCGGTATTACCTACGAGCAGTACTTC
>.|TRBV16|TRBJ1-5|.|14
CASSRVDSNQPQHF
TGTGCCAGCAGCCGTGTCGATAGCAATCAGCCCCAGCATTTT
>.|TRBV18|TRBJ2-6|.|15
CASSLGGFGANVLAF
TGTGCCAGCTCTTTAGGAGGCTTTGGGGCCAACGTCCTGGCTTTC
>.|TRBV19|TRBJ1-5|.|14
CASTTGSPNQPQHF
TGTGCCAGCACTACAGGGTCTCCTAATCAGCCCCAGCATTTT
>TRBD1|TRBV2|TRBJ2-5|.|14
CASNLQGATKTQYF
TGTGCCAGCAATCTACAGGGGGCTACGAAGACCCAGTACTTC
>TRBD1|TRBV2|TRBJ1-2|.|12
CASSQQGIGYTF
TGTGCCAGCAGTCAACAGGGGATTGGCTACACCTTC
>TRBD2|TRBV11-2|TRBJ2-6|.|16
CASATPSGSGANVLTF
TGTGCCAGCGCCACCCCTAGCGGGTCTGGGGCCAACGTCCTGACTTTC
>TRBD1|TRBV9|TRBJ1-4|.|14
CASSVTGDNEKLFF
TGTGCCAGCAGCGTTACAGGGGATAATGAAAAACTGTTTTTT
>TRBD1|TRBV4-1|TRBJ1-6|.|21
CASSQEYWTGGISSYNSPLHF
TGCGCCAGCAGCCAAGAATACTGGACAGGGGGAATAAGCTCCTATAATTCACCCCTCCACTTT
>.|TRBV10-3|TRBJ1-1|.|14
CAINQGQVNTEAFF
TGTGCCATCAATCAGGGCCAAGTAAACACTGAAGCTTTCTTT
>TRBD1|TRBV6-2/TRBV6-3|TRBJ2-1|.|10
CASSGTGRFF
TGTGCCAGCAGTGGGACAGGGCGGTTCTTC
>.|TRBV19|TRBJ1-4|.|16
CASKPIRGGGGEKLFF
TGTGCCAGCAAGCCTATACGGGGGGGCGGAGGAGAAAAACTGTTTTTT
>.|TRBV27|TRBJ1-2|.|15
CASSSATGKIYGYTF
TGTGCCAGCAGTTCGGCGACCGGGAAAATCTATGGCTACACCTTC
>.|TRBV5-1|TRBJ1-1|many|15
CASSLSGTSNTEAFF
TGCGCCAGCAGCTTGAGTGGCACATCGAACACTGAAGCTTTCTTT
>TRBD2|TRBV29-1|TRBJ2-1|.|14
CSIHSGILRDEQFF
TGCAGCATACATAGCGGGATCCTACGCGATGAGCAGTTCTTC
>.|TRBV11-1|TRBJ2-3|.|14
CASSLLRNTDTQYF
TGTGCCAGCAGCTTACTCAGGAACACAGATACGCAGTATTTT
>.|TRBV5-1|TRBJ1-1|.|13
CASSLSGRAEAFF
TGCGCCAGCAGCTTGTCAGGGAGAGCTGAAGCTTTCTTT
>.|TRBV6-5|TRBJ1-5|.|14
CASSYLEGSQPQHF
TGTGCCAGCAGTTACCTTGAGGGGAGTCAGCCCCAGCATTTT
>TRBD2|TRBV5-6|TRBJ2-7|.|19
CASTSDGGSGRPISYEQYF
TGTGCCAGCACCTCTGACGGGGGGTCCGGGAGACCCATCTCCTACGAGCAGTACTTC
>.|TRBV27|TRBJ2-4|.|15
CASSLGGGGKNIQYF
TGTGCCAGCAGTTTAGGAGGAGGAGGCAAAAACATTCAGTACTTC
>.|TRBV6-5|TRBJ1-2|.|15
CASSYSWSSHTWYTF
TGTGCCAGCAGTTACTCCTGGTCCTCCCATACATGGTACACCTTC
>TRBD1|TRBV6-6|TRBJ2-5|.|14
CASSTGGRGETQYF
TGTGCCAGCAGTACAGGGGGTCGGGGAGAGACCCAGTACTTC
>.|TRBV9|TRBJ1-4|.|18
CASSSPYGRTGINEKLFF
TGTGCCAGCAGCTCTCCCTACGGTAGGACTGGGATCAATGAAAAACTGTTTTTT
>TRBD2|TRBV6-4|TRBJ2-1|.|18
CASSDSPRVAGLYNEQFF
TGTGCCAGCAGTGACTCGCCAAGAGTAGCGGGACTATACAATGAGCAGTTCTTC
>TRBD1|TRBV19|TRBJ1-4|.|13
CASRRTGLEKLFF
TGTGCCAGTAGGAGGACAGGGCTTGAAAAACTGTTTTTT
>.|TRBV28|TRBJ1-2|.|16
CASLAGGGITIYGYTF
TGTGCCAGCTTAGCGGGAGGGGGGATAACGATCTATGGCTACACCTTC
>.|TRBV29-1|TRBJ2-5|.|13
CSVEGRFAETQYF
TGCAGCGTAGAGGGACGATTTGCCGAGACCCAGTACTTC
>.|TRBV10-3|TRBJ1-2|.|14
CAISDQGHNYGYTF
TGTGCCATCAGTGATCAAGGACATAACTATGGCTACACCTTC
>TRBD1|TRBV18|TRBJ1-2|.|15
CASSQRSTQGDGYTF
TGTGCCAGCTCACAGAGGAGTACACAGGGGGATGGCTACACCTTC
>.|TRBV14|TRBJ1-2|once|13
CASSLTVDYGYTF
TGTGCCAGCAGCTTGACAGTTGACTATGGCTACACCTTC
>.|TRBV27|TRBJ2-5|.|13
CASSLVFQETQYF
TGTGCCAGCAGTTTGGTATTCCAAGAGACCCAGTACTTC
>.|TRBV5-3|TRBJ1-1|.|14
CARSSQGMNTEAFF
TGTGCCAGAAGCTCCCAGGGGATGAACACTGAAGCTTTCTTT
>.|TRBV2|TRBJ1-1|once|14
CASRVTVMNTEAFF
TGTGCCAGCAGAGTGACAGTCATGAACACTGAAGCTTTCTTT
>.|TRBV7-9|TRBJ1-3|.|14
CASSPESSGNTIYF
TGTGCCAGCAGCCCCGAGTCCTCTGGAAACACCATATATTTT
>.|TRBV6-5|TRBJ2-7|.|16
CASSYSGSRNSYEQYF
TGTGCCAGCAGTTACTCGGGGAGTCGAAACTCCTACGAGCAGTACTTC
>.|TRBV19|TRBJ1-2|once|14
CASRFPGDYYGYTF
TGTGCCAGTAGATTCCCAGGGGACTACTATGGCTACACCTTC